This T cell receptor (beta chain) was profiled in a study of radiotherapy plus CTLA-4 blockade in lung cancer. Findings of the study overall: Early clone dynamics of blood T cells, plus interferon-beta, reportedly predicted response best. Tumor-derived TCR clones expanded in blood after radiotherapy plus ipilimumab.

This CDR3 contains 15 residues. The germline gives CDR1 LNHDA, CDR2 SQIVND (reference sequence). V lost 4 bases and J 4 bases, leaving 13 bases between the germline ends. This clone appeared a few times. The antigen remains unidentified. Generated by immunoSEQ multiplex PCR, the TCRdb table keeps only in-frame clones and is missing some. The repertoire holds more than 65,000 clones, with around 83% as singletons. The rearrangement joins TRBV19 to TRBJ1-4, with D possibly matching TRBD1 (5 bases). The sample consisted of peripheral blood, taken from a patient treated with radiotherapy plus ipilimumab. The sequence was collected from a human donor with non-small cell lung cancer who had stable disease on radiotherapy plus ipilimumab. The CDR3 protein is CASSTREGSNEKLFF. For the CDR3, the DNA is TGTGCCAGTAGTACGAGAGAGGGGAGTAATGAAAAACTGTTTTTT.